Sequencing of this TCR beta chain was carried out in a study of blood T cell repertoires in COVID-19. Across the whole study: The analysed material was cDNA or gDNA that came from T cells, B-cell-depleted T cells, or PBMCs.

As handled by the study authors: Scientists estimated how many nucleated cells there were by amplifying reference gene primers. TCRdb's copy holds only in-frame clones and misses some; the assay was immunoSEQ multiplex PCR. V and J calls and clone size are given by that table; D and trimming were obtained from the DNA. In the table there are around 180,000 clones, more than 70% of which are singletons. V gave up 3 bases and J gave up 1 base, with 19 bases separating them. This CDR3 has 18 residues. Germline CDR1 and CDR2: LNHDA and SQIVND (reference sequence). The chain uses TRBV19 and TRBJ1-5; possible D gene TRBD1, 5 bases. The sample was peripheral blood. The TCR comes from a person aged 65 to 85 with COVID-19, enrolled during active disease. The CDR3 bases are TGTGCCAGTAGTATTCCGCTTTCAGGGTTGTGGAGCAATCAGCCCCAGCATTTT. Residues: CASSIPLSGLWSNQPQHF.